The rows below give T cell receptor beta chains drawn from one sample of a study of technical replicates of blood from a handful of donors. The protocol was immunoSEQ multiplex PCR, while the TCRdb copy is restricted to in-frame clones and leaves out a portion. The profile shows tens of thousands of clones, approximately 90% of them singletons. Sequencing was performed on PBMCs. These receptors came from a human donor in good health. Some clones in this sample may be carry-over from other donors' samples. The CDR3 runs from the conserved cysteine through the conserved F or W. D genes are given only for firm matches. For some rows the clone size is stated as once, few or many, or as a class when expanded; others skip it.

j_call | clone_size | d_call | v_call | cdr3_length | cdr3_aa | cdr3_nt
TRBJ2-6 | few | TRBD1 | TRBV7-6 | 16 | CASSRQGSMGANVLTF | TGTGCCAGCAGCCGACAGGGTTCTATGGGGGCCAACGTCCTGACTTTC
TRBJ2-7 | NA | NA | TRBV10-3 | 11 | CAISEIGGQYF | TGTGCCATCAGTGAAATAGGGGGGCAGTACTTC
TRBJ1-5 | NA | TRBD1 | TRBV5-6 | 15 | CASSFQDRESQPQHF | TGTGCCAGCAGCTTTCAGGACAGGGAGAGTCAGCCCCAGCATTTT
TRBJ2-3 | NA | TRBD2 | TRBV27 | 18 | CASSLKGKAAGRGDTQYF | TGTGCCAGCAGTTTAAAGGGGAAAGCAGCGGGACGGGGAGATACGCAGTATTTT
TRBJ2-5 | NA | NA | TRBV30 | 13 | CAWSSDSLETQYF | TGTGCCTGGAGTTCGGACAGTTTGGAGACCCAGTACTTC
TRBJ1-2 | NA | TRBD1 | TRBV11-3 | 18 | CASSLGGEPGQVLYGYTF | TGTGCCAGCAGCTTAGGCGGAGAGCCGGGACAGGTCCTTTATGGCTACACCTTC
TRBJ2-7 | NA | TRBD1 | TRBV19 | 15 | CASSTGTGMGAEQYF | TGTGCCAGTAGTACCGGGACAGGGATGGGGGCCGAGCAGTACTTC
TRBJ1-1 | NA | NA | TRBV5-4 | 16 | CASTRAQGFAGTEAFF | TGTGCCAGCACCCGGGCCCAGGGGTTTGCAGGCACTGAAGCTTTCTTT
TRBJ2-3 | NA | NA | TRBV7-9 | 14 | CASGGGTSTDTQYF | TGTGCCAGCGGAGGCGGGACTAGCACAGATACGCAGTATTTT
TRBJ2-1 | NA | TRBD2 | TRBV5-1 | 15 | CASSLVSSGSNEQFF | TGCGCCAGCAGCTTGGTCTCTAGCGGGAGTAATGAGCAGTTCTTC
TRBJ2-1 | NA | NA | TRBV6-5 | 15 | CASSYLRDLYNEQFF | TGTGCCAGCAGTTACCTTCGGGACTTGTACAATGAGCAGTTCTTC
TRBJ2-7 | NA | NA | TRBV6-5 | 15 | CASSYMGGHPYEQYF | TGTGCCAGCAGTTACATGGGGGGTCACCCCTACGAGCAGTACTTC
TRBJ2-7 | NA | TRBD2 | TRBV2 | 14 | CASTGTSGSYEQYF | TGTGCCAGCACCGGGACTAGCGGCTCCTACGAGCAGTACTTC
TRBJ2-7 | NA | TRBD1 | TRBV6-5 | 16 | CASSYSGTGLFGEQYF | TGTGCCAGCAGTTACTCCGGGACAGGGCTTTTTGGCGAGCAGTACTTC
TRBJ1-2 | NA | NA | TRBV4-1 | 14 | CASSQVGANYGYTF | TGCGCCAGCAGCCAAGTGGGAGCTAACTATGGCTACACCTTC
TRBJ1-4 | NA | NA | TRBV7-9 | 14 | CASSSTGSNEKLFF | TGTGCCAGCAGCTCAACAGGGTCTAATGAAAAACTGTTTTTT
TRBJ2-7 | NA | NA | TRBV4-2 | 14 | CASSQGTANYEQYF | TGTGCCAGCAGCCAGGGGACTGCGAACTACGAGCAGTACTTC
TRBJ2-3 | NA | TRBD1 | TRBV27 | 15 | CASSLSGTGGDTQYF | TGTGCCAGCAGTTTATCGGGGACAGGGGGAGATACGCAGTATTTT
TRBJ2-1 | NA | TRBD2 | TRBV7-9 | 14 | CASRRSGGGNEQFF | TGTGCCAGCAGGCGGTCGGGGGGGGGCAATGAGCAGTTCTTC